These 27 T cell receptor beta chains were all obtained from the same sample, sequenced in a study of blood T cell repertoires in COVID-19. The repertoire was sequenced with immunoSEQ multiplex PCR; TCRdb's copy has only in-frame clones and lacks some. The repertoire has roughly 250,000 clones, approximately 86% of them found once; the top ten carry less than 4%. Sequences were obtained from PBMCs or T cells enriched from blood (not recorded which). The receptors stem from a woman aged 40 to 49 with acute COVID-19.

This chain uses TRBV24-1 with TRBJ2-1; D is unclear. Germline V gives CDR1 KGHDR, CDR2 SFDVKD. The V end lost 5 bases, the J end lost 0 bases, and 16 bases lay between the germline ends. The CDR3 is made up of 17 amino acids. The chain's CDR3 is CATSAQFGVNSYNEQFF. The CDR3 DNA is TGTGCCACCAGTGCCCAATTCGGAGTGAACTCCTACAATGAGCAGTTCTTC.

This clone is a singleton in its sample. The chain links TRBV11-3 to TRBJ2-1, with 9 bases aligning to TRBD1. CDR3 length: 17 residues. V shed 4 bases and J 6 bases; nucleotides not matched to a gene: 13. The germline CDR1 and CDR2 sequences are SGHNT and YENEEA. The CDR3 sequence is CASSSLEGQGLINEQFF. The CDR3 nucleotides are TGTGCCAGCAGCTCACTAGAGGGACAGGGACTGATCAATGAGCAGTTCTTC.

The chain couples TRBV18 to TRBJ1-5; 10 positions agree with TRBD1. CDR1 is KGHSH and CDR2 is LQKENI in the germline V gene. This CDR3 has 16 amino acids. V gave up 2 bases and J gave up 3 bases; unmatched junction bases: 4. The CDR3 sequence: CASSPGQGEVNQPQHF. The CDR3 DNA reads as TGTGCCAGCTCACCAGGACAGGGGGAGGTCAATCAGCCCCAGCATTTT.

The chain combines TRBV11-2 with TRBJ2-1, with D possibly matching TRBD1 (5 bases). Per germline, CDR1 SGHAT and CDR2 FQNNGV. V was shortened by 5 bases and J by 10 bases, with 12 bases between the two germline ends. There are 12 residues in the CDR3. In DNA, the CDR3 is TGTGCCAGCAGCCCGGACGCAGGGGAGCAGTTCTTC. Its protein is CASSPDAGEQFF.

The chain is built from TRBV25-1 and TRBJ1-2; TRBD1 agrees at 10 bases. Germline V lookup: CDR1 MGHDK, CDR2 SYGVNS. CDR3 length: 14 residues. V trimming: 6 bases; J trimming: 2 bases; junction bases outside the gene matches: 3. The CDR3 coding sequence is TGTGCCAGCAGGGAGGACAGGGGGAACTATGGCTACACCTTC. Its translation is CASREDRGNYGYTF.

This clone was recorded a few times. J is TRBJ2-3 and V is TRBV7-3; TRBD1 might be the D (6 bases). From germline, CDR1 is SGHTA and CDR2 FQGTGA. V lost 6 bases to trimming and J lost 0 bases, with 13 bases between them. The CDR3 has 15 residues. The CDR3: CASSTWGRSTDTQYF. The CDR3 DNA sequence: TGTGCCAGCAGTACCTGGGGGCGGAGCACAGATACGCAGTATTTT. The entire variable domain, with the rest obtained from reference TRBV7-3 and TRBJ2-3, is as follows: GAGVSQTPSNKVTEKGKYVELRCDPISGHTALYWYRQSLGQGPEFLIYFQGTGAADDSGLPNDRFFAVRPEGSVSTLKIQRTERGDSAVYLCASSTWGRSTDTQYFGPGTRLTVL.

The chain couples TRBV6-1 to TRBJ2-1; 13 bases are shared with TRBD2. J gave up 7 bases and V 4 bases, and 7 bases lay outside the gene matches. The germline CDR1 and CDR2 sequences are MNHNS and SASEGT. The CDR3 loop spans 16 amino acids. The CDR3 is CASSAPGTSGINEQFF. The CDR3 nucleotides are TGTGCCAGCAGTGCTCCCGGGACTAGCGGGATTAATGAGCAGTTCTTC.

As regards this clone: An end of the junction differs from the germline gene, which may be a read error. The CDR3 sequence is CASSPQAAGVPFRETQYF. The CDR3 nucleotides read TGCGCCAGCAGCCCGCAAGCAGCGGGAGTCCCTTTTCGTGAGACACAGTACTTC. The chain has TRBV5-1 and TRBJ2-5; 8 bases match TRBD2. In germline, CDR1 is SGHRS, CDR2 YFSETQ. The CDR3 is made up of 18 amino acids.

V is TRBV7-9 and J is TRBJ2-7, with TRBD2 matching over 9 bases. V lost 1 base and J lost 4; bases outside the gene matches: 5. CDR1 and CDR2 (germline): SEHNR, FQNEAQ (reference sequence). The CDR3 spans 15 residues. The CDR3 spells CASSLVPGLAYEQYF. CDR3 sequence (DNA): TGTGCCAGCAGCTTAGTCCCGGGACTAGCTTACGAGCAGTACTTC.

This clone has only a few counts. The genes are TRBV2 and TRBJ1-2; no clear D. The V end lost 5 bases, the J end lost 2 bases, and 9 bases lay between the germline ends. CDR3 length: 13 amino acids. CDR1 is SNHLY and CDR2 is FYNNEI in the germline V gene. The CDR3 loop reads CASSSVSNYGYTF. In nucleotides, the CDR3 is TGTGCCAGCAGTTCTGTATCCAACTATGGCTACACCTTC.

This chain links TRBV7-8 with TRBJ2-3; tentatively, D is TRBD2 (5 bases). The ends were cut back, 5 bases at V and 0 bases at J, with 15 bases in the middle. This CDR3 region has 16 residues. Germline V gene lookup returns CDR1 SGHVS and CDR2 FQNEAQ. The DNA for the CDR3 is TGTGCCAGCAGCCCCCCCGGGGTGTTGAGCACAGATACGCAGTATTTT. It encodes CASSPPGVLSTDTQYF.

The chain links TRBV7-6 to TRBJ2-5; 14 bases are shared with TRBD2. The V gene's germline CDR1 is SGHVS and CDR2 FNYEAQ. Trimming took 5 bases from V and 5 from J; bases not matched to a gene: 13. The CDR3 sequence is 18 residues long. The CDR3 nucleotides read TGTGCCAGCAGCGCGCGGCCGGGACTAGCGGGAGCCCAGGAGACCCAGTACTTC. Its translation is CASSARPGLAGAQETQYF. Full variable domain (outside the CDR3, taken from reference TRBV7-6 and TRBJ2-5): GAGVSQSPRYKVTKRGQDVALRCDPISGHVSLYWYRQALGQGPEFLTYFNYEAQQDKSGLPNDRFSAERPEGSISTLTIQRTEQRDSAMYRCASSARPGLAGAQETQYFGPGTRLLVL.

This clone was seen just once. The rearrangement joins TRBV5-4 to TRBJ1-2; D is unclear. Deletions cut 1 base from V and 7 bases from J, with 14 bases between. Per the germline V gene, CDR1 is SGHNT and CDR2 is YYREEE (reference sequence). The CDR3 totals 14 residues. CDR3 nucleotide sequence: TGTGCCAGCAGCTTGTCGCGGAGGACCTTTGGCTACACCTTC. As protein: CASSLSRRTFGYTF.

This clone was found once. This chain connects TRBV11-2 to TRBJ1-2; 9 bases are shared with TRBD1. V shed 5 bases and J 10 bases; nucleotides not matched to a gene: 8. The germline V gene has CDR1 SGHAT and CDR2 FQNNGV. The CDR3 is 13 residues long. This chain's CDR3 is CASSHGTGWFYTF. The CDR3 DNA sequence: TGTGCCAGCAGCCATGGGACAGGGTGGTTCTACACCTTC.

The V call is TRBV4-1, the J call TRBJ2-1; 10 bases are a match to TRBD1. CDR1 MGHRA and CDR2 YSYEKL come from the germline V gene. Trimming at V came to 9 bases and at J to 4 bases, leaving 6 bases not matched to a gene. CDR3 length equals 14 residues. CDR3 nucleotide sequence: TGCGCCAGTTCCCCGGGACAGGGGTACAATGAGCAGTTCTTC. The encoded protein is CASSPGQGYNEQFF.

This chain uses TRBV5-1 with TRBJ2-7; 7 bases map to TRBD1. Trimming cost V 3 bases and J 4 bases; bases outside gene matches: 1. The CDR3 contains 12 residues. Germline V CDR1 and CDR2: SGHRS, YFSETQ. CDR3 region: CASSYRGYEQYF. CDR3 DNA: TGCGCCAGCAGCTACAGGGGATACGAGCAGTACTTC.

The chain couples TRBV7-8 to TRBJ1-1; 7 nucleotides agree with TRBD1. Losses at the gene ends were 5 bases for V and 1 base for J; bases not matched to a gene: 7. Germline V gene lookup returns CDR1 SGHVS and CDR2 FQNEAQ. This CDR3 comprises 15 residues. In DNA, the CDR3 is TGTGCCAGCAGCGCCGTAGGGGGCTCGAACACTGAAGCTTTCTTT. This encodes CASSAVGGSNTEAFF. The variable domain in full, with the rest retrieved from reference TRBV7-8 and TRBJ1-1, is GAGVSQSPRYKVAKRGQDVALRCDPISGHVSLFWYQQALGQGPEFLTYFQNEAQLDKSGLPSDRFFAERPEGSVSTLKIQRTQQEDSAVYLCASSAVGGSNTEAFFGQGTRLTVV.

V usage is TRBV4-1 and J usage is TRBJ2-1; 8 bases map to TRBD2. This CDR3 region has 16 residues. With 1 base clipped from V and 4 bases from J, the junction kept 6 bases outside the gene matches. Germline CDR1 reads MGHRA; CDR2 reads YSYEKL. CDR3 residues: CASSQVGSGTYNEQFF. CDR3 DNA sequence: TGCGCCAGCAGCCAAGTCGGTAGCGGGACGTACAATGAGCAGTTCTTC.

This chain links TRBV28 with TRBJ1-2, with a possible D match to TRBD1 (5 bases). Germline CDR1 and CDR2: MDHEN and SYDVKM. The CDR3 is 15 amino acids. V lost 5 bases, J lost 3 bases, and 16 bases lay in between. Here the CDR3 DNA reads TGTGCCAGCAGTCTCCCCGTTGGGGGGGACTATGGCTACACCTTC. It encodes CASSLPVGGDYGYTF.

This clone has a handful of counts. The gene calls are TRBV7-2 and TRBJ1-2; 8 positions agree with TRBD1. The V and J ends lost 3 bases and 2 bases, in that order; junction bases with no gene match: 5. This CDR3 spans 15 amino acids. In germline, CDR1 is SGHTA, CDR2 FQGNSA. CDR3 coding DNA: TGTGCCAGCAGCTTTAAGACAGGGGTCAACTATGGCTACACCTTC. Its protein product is CASSFKTGVNYGYTF.

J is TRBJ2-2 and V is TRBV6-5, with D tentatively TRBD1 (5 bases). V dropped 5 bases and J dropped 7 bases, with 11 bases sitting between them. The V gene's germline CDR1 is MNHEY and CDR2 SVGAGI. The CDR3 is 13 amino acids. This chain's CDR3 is CASSPQGNGELFF. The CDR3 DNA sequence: TGTGCCAGCAGTCCCCAGGGAAACGGGGAGCTGTTTTTT.

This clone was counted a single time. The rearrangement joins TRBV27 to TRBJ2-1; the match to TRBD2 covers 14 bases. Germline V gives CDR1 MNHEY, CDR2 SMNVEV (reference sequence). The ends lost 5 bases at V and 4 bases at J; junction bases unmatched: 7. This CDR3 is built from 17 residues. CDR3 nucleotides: TGTGCCAGCAGTCAGGGGACTAGCGGGAGTTGGTACAATGAGCAGTTCTTC. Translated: CASSQGTSGSWYNEQFF.

CDR3 sequence reads: CASNPTGGYGYTF. The CDR3 nucleotides are TGCGCCAGCAATCCGACAGGGGGCTATGGCTACACCTTC. The rearrangement uses TRBV5-1 and TRBJ1-2; 9 nucleotides line up with TRBD1. The V gene's germline CDR1 is SGHRS and CDR2 YFSETQ. V shed 6 bases, J shed 4 bases, and the junction held 4 bases outside the gene matches. The CDR3 loop spans 13 amino acids.

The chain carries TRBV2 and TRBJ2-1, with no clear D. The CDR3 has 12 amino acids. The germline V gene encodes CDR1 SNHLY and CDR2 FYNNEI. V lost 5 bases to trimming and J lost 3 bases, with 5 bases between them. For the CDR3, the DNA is TGTGCCAGCAGTCTGAGCTACAATGAGCAGTTCTTC. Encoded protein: CASSLSYNEQFF.

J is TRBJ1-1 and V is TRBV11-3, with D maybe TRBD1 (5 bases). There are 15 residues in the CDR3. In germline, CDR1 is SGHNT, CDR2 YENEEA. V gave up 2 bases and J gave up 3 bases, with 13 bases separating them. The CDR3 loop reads CASSLFLGPDTEAFF. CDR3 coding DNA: TGTGCCAGCAGCTTATTTTTGGGGCCGGACACTGAAGCTTTCTTT.

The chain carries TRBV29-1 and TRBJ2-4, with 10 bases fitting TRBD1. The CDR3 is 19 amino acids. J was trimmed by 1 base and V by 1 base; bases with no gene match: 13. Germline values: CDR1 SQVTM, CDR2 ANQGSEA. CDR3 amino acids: CSVEAFLPGTGDAKNIQYF. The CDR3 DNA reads TGCAGCGTTGAAGCGTTTCTACCCGGGACAGGGGATGCCAAAAACATTCAGTACTTC.

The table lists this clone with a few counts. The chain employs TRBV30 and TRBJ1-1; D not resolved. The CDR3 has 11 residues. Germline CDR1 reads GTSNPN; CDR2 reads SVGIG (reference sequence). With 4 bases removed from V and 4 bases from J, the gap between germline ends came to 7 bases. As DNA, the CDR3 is TGTGCCTGGACTAGAAGCACTGAAGCTTTCTTT. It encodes CAWTRSTEAFF.